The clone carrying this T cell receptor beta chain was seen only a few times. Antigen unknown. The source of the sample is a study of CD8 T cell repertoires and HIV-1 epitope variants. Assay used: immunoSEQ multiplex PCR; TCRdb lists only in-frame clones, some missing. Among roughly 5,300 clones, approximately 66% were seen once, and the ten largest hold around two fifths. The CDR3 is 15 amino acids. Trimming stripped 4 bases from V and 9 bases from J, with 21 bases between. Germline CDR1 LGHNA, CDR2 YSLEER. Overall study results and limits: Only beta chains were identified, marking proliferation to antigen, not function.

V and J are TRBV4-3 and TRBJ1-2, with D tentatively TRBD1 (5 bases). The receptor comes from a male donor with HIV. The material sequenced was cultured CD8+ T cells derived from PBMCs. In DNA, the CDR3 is TGCGCCAGCAGCCGACTACCGGCCCAGGGACTAAGCTACACCTTC. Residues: CASSRLPAQGLSYTF.